Below are 11 T cell receptor beta chains sequenced from a single sample in a study of CD8+CD57+ T cells in acquired aplastic anemia. Sequencing involved patients with CD8+CD57+ cell expansion previously shown by flow cytometry. The template used for profiling TCR beta VDJ and CDR3 was genomic DNA. TCRdb redid the calling of the reads with MiXCR, one entry per CDR3 protein. This table has roughly 250,000 distinct CDR3 sequences, about 80% appearing once. Material for sequencing was sorted CD4+, CD8+, or CD8+CD57+ T cells (not recorded which) from PBMCs. All receptors derive from a human donor with aplastic anemia.

This chain connects TRBV7-3 to TRBJ1-1; D unresolved. The J call could be wrong; TRBJ2-2 is a better fit for the DNA end. Germline V gene lookup returns CDR1 SGHTA and CDR2 FQGTGA. The CDR3 is 15 residues long. Written as DNA, the CDR3 is TGTGCCAGCTCAGGAGAAGCCGACAACACCGGGGAGCTGTTTTTT. This translates into CASSGEADNTGELFF.

The rearrangement joins TRBV11-2 to TRBJ2-1, with D perhaps matching TRBD1 (6 bases). The CDR3 spans 12 residues. The V gene lost 6 bases and the J gene lost 7 bases, with 10 bases spanning the gap. Germline assignment: CDR1 SGHAT and CDR2 FQNNGV. This CDR3 reads CASSSRGNEQFF. CDR3 coding DNA: TGTGCCAGCAGTTCTAGGGGGAATGAGCAGTTCTTC. Using reference TRBV11-2 and TRBJ2-1 for the parts outside the CDR3, the full variable domain is EAGVAQSPRYKIIEKRQSVAFWCNPISGHATLYWYQQILGQGPKLLIQFQNNGVVDDSQLPKDRFSAERLKGVDSTLKIQPAKLEDSAVYLCASSSRGNEQFFGPGTRLTVL.

This clonotype has a count of ten or more. The gene calls are TRBV5-5 and TRBJ2-7, with 11 bases identical to TRBD2. Germline-derived CDR1 and CDR2 are SGHKS and YYEKEE (reference sequence). This CDR3 has 15 amino acids. CDR3 protein: CARSLTSGSLSEQYV. The CDR3, as DNA: TGTGCCCGCAGCTTAACTAGCGGGAGTTTGAGTGAGCAGTACGTC.

Regarding this clonotype: No conserved phenylalanine or tryptophan ends this CDR3, so it is likely a read error. V gene TRBV9 combines with J gene TRBJ1-5; TRBD1 is a possible D gene (6 bases). Trimming stripped 0 bases from V and 1 base from J, with 14 bases between. The CDR3 is made up of 17 amino acids. Germline CDR1 SGDLS, CDR2 YYNGEE. This CDR3 reads CASSVGTGQYSNQPQHL. The CDR3, as DNA: TGTGCCAGCAGCGTAGGCACAGGGCAATACAGCAATCAGCCCCAGCATTTA.

Turning to this clonotype: At one end the junction does not follow the germline gene, possibly because of a read error. V and J are TRBV2 and TRBJ2-3, with D possibly being TRBD1 or TRBD2 (5 bases each). The CDR3 consists of 14 residues. CDR1 SNHLY and CDR2 FYNNEI come from the germline V gene. This CDR3 reads CASSEGGSPEQQYF. Written as DNA, the CDR3 is TGTGCCAGCAGTGAAGGGGGGAGTCCCGAGCAGCAGTACTTT.

For this clonotype: A read error may produce the germline difference seen at one junction end. V usage is TRBV11-2 and J usage is TRBJ2-2; D is ambiguous. Germline CDR1 is SGHAT and CDR2 is FQNNGV. CDR3 length equals 17 residues. CDR3 DNA: TGCGCCAGCAGCTTACGCGCTACGGGTTCGAACACCGGGGAGCTGTTTTTT. Protein: CASSLRATGSNTGELFF.

This clonotype was seen many times. The chain joins TRBV9 to TRBJ1-1; D might be TRBD1 (5 bases). The CDR3 sequence is 15 residues long. The V end was cut by 0 bases, the J end by 12 bases, with 21 bases between. From germline, CDR1 is SGDLS and CDR2 YYNGEE. The CDR3 DNA reads as TGTGCCAGCAGCGTAGGACTAGCGGACACAGATACGCCTTTCTTT. As protein: CASSVGLADTDTPFF.

The CDR3 reads CSALGETQYF. CDR3 sequence (DNA): TGCAGTGCCCTAGGAGAGACCCAGTACTTC. The chain employs TRBV20-1 and TRBJ2-5; the D is unclear. Deletions cut 6 bases from V and 4 bases from J, with 6 bases between. The CDR3 is 10 amino acids. Looked up from germline, CDR1 is DFQATT and CDR2 is SNEGSKA (reference sequence).

V usage is TRBV7-8 and J usage is TRBJ2-7, with D perhaps matching TRBD2 (6 bases). The CDR3 loop spans 18 amino acids. Trimming removed 0 bases from V and 3 bases from J, with 21 bases in between. Germline CDR1 SGHVS, CDR2 FQNEAQ. DNA of the CDR3: TGTGCCAGCAGCTTAGCGGGAGGCGGCGAAACGCTTTACTACGAGCAGTACGTC. Its protein is CASSLAGGGETLYYEQYV.

Comment on this clonotype: No conserved phenylalanine or tryptophan ends this CDR3, so it is likely a read error. It is unclear where the CDR3 begins or ends on the DNA, so no DNA is shown, and the CDR3 is as TCRdb lists it. The chain carries TRBV7-7 and TRBJ2-3; TRBD1 is the table's D call, not checked against the DNA. Per the germline V gene, CDR1 is SSHAT and CDR2 is FNYEAQ (reference sequence). The CDR3 numbers 13 amino acids, ends counted. The CDR3 is CSPRIRASALKLS.

DNA for the CDR3: TGTGCCAGCAGCCCCAGAGGCAGCGGGGGAGAGACCCAGTACTTC. Amino acids: CASSPRGSGGETQYF. The chain uses TRBV7-9 and TRBJ2-5, with 8 bases lining up with TRBD2. V shed 5 bases and J 4 bases; nucleotides not matched to a gene: 9. This CDR3 has 15 amino acids. The germline V gene encodes CDR1 SEHNR and CDR2 FQNEAQ (reference sequence).